This is a list of T cell receptor beta chains from one sample in a study of blood T cell repertoires in COVID-19. TCRdb keeps only in-frame clones here, not all; method: immunoSEQ multiplex PCR. The sample has tens of thousands of clones, under 90% seen once. Sequenced: peripheral blood. The receptors stem from a man aged 50 to 60 with COVID-19, enrolled during active disease. Both conserved end residues are part of each CDR3. The D gene is left open where the match is weak. Not all rows give a size; the values are once, few, many and, for expanded clones, a class.

d_call	v_call	clone_size	j_call	cdr3_nt	cdr3_aa
.	TRBV2	.	TRBJ2-7	TGTGCCAGCTCCGGGACAAACTCCTACGAGCAGTACTTC	CASSGTNSYEQYF
TRBD2	TRBV6-2/TRBV6-3	.	TRBJ2-5	TGTGCCAGCAGTGGTCTCTCGCGGGGGGATTTAAAGACCCAGTACTTC	CASSGLSRGDLKTQYF
.	TRBV9	.	TRBJ1-4	TGTGCCAGCAGCGTAGGAGGAACTAATGAAAAACTGTTTTTT	CASSVGGTNEKLFF
TRBD1	TRBV7-9	.	TRBJ2-2	TGTGCCAGCAGCTCAAACAGGGGGCGCGTCGGGGAGCTGTTTTTT	CASSSNRGRVGELFF
.	TRBV12-3/TRBV12-4	.	TRBJ1-6	TGTGCCAGCAGCCCGGGGACTCGGGGACCCCTCCACTTT	CASSPGTRGPLHF
TRBD1	TRBV6-5	.	TRBJ2-2	TGTGCCAGCAGTACTGGGACAGGGCGGACCGGGGAGCTGTTTTTT	CASSTGTGRTGELFF
.	TRBV19	.	TRBJ1-2	TGTGCCAGTCACCAAGACAGGCTCGGAGGCTACACCTTC	CASHQDRLGGYTF
.	TRBV9	.	TRBJ1-6	TGTGCCAGCAGGGGGCAGGAGACAGCTAATTCACCCCTCCACTTT	CASRGQETANSPLHF
.	TRBV5-4	.	TRBJ1-4	TGTGCCAGCAGCATCCAGGGAGGGAGTGAAAAACTGTTTTTT	CASSIQGGSEKLFF
.	TRBV27	.	TRBJ1-6	TGTGCCAGCAAGGGGCAGGGGCAACCTGCGAGCTCCTATAATTCACCCCTCCACTTT	CASKGQGQPASSYNSPLHF
TRBD1	TRBV27	.	TRBJ1-1	TGTGCCAGCAGTTCCCACGGACAGGGGGTTTATATGGCTGAAGCTTTCTTT	CASSSHGQGVYMAEAFF
.	TRBV5-1	.	TRBJ2-7	TGCGCCAGCAGCCTGCGGGCGACAGGTTACGAGCAGTACTTC	CASSLRATGYEQYF
TRBD1	TRBV7-9	.	TRBJ1-6	TGTGCCAGCAGCACCCGACCCGTGCGGGACAGGGGTGCTGGGACACCCCTCCACTTT	CASSTRPVRDRGAGTPLHF
TRBD1	TRBV29-1	.	TRBJ2-1	TGCAGCGCCGACAGGGGTTTGTACAATGAGCAGTTCTTC	CSADRGLYNEQFF
.	TRBV12-3/TRBV12-4	.	TRBJ2-7	TGTGCCAGCAGTGATCACAATACCTACGAGCAGTACTTC	CASSDHNTYEQYF
.	TRBV5-1	.	TRBJ1-6	TGCGCCAGCAGCGCCGCGGTCACCTCACCCCTCCACTTT	CASSAAVTSPLHF
.	TRBV4-1	.	TRBJ2-5	TGCGCCAGCAGTCTTATGGGGGGTTTAGAGACCCAGTACTTC	CASSLMGGLETQYF
.	TRBV6-2/TRBV6-3	.	TRBJ2-7	TGTGCCAGCAGTTTCGACACACCTGAGCAGTACTTC	CASSFDTPEQYF
.	TRBV5-4	.	TRBJ2-6	TGTGCCAGCAGCTATCCAGGGGTTTCTGGGGCCAACGTCCTGACTTTC	CASSYPGVSGANVLTF
.	TRBV18	few	TRBJ1-2	TGTGCCAGCTCAGGGCAGGGTTTCTATGGCTACACCTTC	CASSGQGFYGYTF
.	TRBV6-4	medium-sized	TRBJ2-1	TGTGCCAGTCATTGCAGGGTTCATGAGCAGTTCTTC	CASHCRVHEQFF
.	TRBV21-1	.	TRBJ1-5	TGTGCCAGCAGCAAATTCGGGGATAGCAATCAGCCCCAGCATTTT	CASSKFGDSNQPQHF
TRBD1	TRBV29-1	.	TRBJ2-5	TGCAGCGTGGACAGGGTACAAGAGACCCAGTACTTC	CSVDRVQETQYF
.	TRBV4-1	.	TRBJ2-1	TGCGCCAGCAGCCAAGTTTTAGGGGGAGGGTCCAAGAATGAGCAGTTCTTC	CASSQVLGGGSKNEQFF
.	TRBV19	.	TRBJ2-2	TGTGCCAGTAGTATAGTCACCGGGACCGGGGAGCTGTTTTTT	CASSIVTGTGELFF
TRBD1	TRBV6-2/TRBV6-3	.	TRBJ1-1	TGTGCCAGCAGTTATTGGACAGGGGATGGCCGAATGAACACTGAAGCTTTCTTT	CASSYWTGDGRMNTEAFF